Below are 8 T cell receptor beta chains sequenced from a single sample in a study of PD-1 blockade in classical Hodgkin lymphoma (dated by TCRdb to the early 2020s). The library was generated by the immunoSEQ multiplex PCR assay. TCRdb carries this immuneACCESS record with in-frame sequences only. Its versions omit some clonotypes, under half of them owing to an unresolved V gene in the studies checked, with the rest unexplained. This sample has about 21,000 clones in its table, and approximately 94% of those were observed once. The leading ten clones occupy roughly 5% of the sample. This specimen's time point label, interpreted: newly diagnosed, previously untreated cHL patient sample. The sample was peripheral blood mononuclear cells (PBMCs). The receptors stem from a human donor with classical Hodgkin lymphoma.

CDR3 sequence: CASRGLLGPSYGYTF. CDR3 DNA: TGTGCCAGCAGAGGACTCCTAGGGCCCAGCTATGGCTACACCTTC. This chain links TRBV6-6 with TRBJ1-2; D remains ambiguous. The CDR3 sequence is 15 residues long. Germline-derived CDR1 and CDR2 are MNHNY and SVGAGI (reference sequence). V lost 6 bases and J 4 bases, leaving 18 bases between the germline ends.

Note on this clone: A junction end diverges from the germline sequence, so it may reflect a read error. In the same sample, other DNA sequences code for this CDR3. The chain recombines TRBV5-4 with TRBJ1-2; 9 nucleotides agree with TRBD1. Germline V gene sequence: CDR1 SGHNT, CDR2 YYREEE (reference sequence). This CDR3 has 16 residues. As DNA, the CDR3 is TGTGCCAGCAGCTTGCCCGGGACAGGGAAGGACTATGGCTATACCTTC. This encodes CASSLPGTGKDYGYTF.

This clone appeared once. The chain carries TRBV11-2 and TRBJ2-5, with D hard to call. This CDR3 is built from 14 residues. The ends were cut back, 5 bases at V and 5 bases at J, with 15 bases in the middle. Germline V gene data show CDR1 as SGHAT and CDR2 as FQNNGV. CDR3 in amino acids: CASSTIRAQETQYF. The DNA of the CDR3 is TGTGCCAGCAGCACGATCCGGGCTCAGGAGACCCAGTACTTC.

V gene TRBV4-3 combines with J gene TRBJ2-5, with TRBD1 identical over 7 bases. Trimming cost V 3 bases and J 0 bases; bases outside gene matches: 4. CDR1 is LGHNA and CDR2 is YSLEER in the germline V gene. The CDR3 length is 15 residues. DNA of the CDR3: TGCGCCAGCAGCCATTCGACAGGGTACCAAGAGACCCAGTACTTC. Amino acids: CASSHSTGYQETQYF.

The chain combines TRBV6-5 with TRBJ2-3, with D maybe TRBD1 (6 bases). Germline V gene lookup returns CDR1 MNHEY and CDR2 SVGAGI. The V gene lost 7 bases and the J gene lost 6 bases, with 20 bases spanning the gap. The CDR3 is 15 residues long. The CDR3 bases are TGTGCCAGCACTAGACCGGGACAAGGGTCGGATACGCAGTATTTT. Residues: CASTRPGQGSDTQYF.

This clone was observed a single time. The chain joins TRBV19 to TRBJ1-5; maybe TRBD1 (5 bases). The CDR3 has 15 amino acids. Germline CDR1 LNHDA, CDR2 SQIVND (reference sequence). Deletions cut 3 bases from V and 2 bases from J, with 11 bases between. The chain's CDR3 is CASSMSTGGNQPQHF. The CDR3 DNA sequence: TGTGCCAGTAGTATGTCGACGGGGGGCAATCAGCCCCAGCATTTT. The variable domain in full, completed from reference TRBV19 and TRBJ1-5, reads DGGITQSPKYLFRKEGQNVTLSCEQNLNHDAMYWYRQDPGQGLRLIYYSQIVNDFQKGDIAEGYSVSREKKESFPLTVTSAQKNPTAFYLCASSMSTGGNQPQHFGDGTRLSIL.

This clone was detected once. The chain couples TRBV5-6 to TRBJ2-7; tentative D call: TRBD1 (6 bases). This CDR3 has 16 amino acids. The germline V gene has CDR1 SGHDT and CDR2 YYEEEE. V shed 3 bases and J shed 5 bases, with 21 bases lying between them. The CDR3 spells CASSSWQGNRYHEQYF. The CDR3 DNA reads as TGTGCCAGCAGCTCATGGCAGGGGAATCGGTACCACGAGCAGTACTTC.

The CDR3 spells CASSLAFGGAKETQYF. Here the CDR3 DNA reads TGTGCCAGCAGCTTAGCGTTCGGGGGAGCAAAAGAGACCCAGTACTTC. This chain uses TRBV7-9 with TRBJ2-5; possibly TRBD2 for D (6 bases). Trimming took 0 bases from V and 3 from J, leaving 14 bases between them. CDR3 length equals 16 residues. Germline CDR1 is SEHNR and CDR2 is FQNEAQ (reference sequence).